This T cell receptor beta chain was found in a study of tumor T cells in aggressive B-cell lymphoma. Points on this clone: The junction departs from the called germline gene at one end, perhaps through a read error. This specimen includes other DNA sequences encoding the same CDR3.

The germline V gene encodes CDR1 SGHTA and CDR2 FQGNSA. The CDR3 has 15 residues. TCRdb's table, derived via immunoSEQ multiplex PCR, lists solely in-frame clones and lacks some. Seen here are roughly 6,000 clones, less than 85% observed once, and the top ten hold 2.5% to 3%. The chain links TRBV7-2 to TRBJ2-3, with D possibly TRBD2 on 5 matching bases. The receptor comes from an adult with diffuse large B cell lymphoma. The sample was tumor tissue. The CDR3 loop reads CASSFFLGGGDTQYF. DNA for the CDR3: TGTGCTAGCAGCTTCTTTCTTGGAGGTGGCGATACGCAGTATTTT.